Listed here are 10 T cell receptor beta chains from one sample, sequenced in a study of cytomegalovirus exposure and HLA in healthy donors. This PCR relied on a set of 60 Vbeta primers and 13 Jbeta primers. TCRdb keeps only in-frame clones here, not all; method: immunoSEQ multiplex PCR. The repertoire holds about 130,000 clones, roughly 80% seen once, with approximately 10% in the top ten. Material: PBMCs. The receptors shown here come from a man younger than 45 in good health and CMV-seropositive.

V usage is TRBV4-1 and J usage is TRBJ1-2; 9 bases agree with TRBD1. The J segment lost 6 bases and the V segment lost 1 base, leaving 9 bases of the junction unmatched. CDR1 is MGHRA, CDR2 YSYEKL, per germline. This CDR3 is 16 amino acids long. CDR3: CASSQAPGQGTDGYTF. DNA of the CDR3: TGCGCCAGCAGCCAAGCCCCGGGACAGGGAACAGATGGCTACACCTTC.

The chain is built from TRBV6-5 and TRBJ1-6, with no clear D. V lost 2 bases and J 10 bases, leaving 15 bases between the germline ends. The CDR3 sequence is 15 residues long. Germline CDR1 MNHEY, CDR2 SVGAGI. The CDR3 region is CASSYQPRPESPLHF. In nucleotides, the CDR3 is TGTGCCAGCAGTTACCAGCCGCGGCCCGAATCACCCCTCCACTTT.

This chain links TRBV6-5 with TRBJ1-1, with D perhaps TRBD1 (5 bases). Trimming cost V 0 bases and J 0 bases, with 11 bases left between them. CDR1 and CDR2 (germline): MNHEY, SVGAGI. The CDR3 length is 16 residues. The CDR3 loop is CASSYSLRQMNTEAFF. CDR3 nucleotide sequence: TGTGCCAGCAGTTACTCCCTTCGACAGATGAACACTGAAGCTTTCTTT.

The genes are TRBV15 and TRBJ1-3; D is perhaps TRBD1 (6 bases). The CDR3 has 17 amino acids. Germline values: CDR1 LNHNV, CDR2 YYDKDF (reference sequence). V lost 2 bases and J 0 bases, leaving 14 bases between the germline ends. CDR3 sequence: CATSRPRGGSSGNTIYF. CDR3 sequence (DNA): TGTGCCACCAGCAGACCTAGGGGGGGGAGCTCTGGAAACACCATATATTTT.

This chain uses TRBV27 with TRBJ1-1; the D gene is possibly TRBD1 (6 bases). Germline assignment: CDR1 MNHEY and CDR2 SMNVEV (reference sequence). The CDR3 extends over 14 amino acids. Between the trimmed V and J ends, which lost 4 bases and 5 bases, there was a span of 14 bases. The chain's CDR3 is CASSYRGGGTEAFF. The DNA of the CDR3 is TGTGCCAGCAGTTATCGGGGGGGCGGGACTGAAGCTTTCTTT.

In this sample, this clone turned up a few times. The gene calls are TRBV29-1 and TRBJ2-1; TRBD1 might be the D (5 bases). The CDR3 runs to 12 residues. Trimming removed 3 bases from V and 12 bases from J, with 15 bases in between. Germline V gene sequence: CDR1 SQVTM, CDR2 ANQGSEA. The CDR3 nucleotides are TGCAGCGTTGATGGGCAGGGTCAAGGGCAGTTCTTC. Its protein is CSVDGQGQGQFF.

CDR3 loop: CASSRVDSGETQYF. As DNA, the CDR3 is TGTGCCAGCAGCCGAGTCGACTCGGGGGAGACCCAGTACTTC. The genes are TRBV7-6 and TRBJ2-5; tentatively, D is TRBD2 (5 bases). The germline V gene encodes CDR1 SGHVS and CDR2 FNYEAQ. Deletions cut 5 bases from V and 5 bases from J, with 15 bases between. The CDR3 has 14 amino acids.

In DNA, the CDR3 is TGCGCCAGCAGCTACCGGGACAGGGGATCCACTGAAGCTTTCTTT. This translates into CASSYRDRGSTEAFF. V is TRBV5-1 and J is TRBJ1-1; TRBD1 matches 10 bases. V shed 3 bases, J shed 4 bases, and the junction held 6 bases outside the gene matches. The CDR3 covers 15 residues. The germline CDR1 and CDR2 sequences are SGHRS and YFSETQ.

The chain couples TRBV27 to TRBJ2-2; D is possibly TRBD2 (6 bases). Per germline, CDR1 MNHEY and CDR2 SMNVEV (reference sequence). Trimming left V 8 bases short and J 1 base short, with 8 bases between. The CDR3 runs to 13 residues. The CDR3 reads CASRGMNTGELFF. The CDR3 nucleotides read TGTGCCAGCCGGGGGATGAACACCGGGGAGCTGTTTTTT.

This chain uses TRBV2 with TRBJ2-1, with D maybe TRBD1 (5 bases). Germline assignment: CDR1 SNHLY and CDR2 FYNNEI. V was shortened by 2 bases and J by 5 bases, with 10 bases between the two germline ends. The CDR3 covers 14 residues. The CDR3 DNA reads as TGTGCCAGCAGTGAAAAGGGGATCGACAATGAGCAGTTCTTC. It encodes CASSEKGIDNEQFF.